Listed here are 18 T cell receptor beta chains from one sample, sequenced in a study of CD8+ T cells in alopecia areata. Sample treatment: oral pan-JAK inhibitor, 5-10 mg twice daily. Reverse transcribed after extraction, RNA yielded cDNA as the sequencing template. TCRdb keeps only in-frame clones here, not all; method: immunoSEQ multiplex PCR. The data hold about 250,000 clones, with 60% observed a single time. Here the sequenced sample was CD4+ T cells sorted from blood, taken at approximately week 51, from a patient treated with tofacitinib. These receptor sequences come from a human donor with alopecia areata.

This clone came up once. V and J are TRBV25-1 and TRBJ1-2; D might be TRBD1 (6 bases). Germline V gives CDR1 MGHDK, CDR2 SYGVNS. Trimming removed 2 bases from V and 4 bases from J, with 11 bases in between. This CDR3 is 14 amino acids long. Here the CDR3 DNA reads TGTGCCAGCAGTGAAGGGGGGGCCCGCTATGGCTACACCTTC. Amino acid sequence: CASSEGGARYGYTF.

This clone occurred once. V gene TRBV20-1 combines with J gene TRBJ2-1; 8 bases are shared with TRBD2. V shed 5 bases and J 10 bases; nucleotides not matched to a gene: 1. Germline V gene sequence: CDR1 DFQATT, CDR2 SNEGSKA (reference sequence). The CDR3 covers 10 residues. Here the CDR3 DNA reads TGCAGTGCTCGACTAGCGGAGCAGTTCTTC. Protein product: CSARLAEQFF.

This clone was counted only a few times. The chain uses TRBV19 and TRBJ2-3, with D unresolved. Germline V gives CDR1 LNHDA, CDR2 SQIVND (reference sequence). Between the trimmed V and J ends, which lost 6 bases and 2 bases, there was a span of 15 bases. This CDR3 comprises 15 residues. The CDR3 is CASSAARGVTDTQYF. The CDR3 DNA sequence: TGTGCCAGTAGCGCGGCGCGAGGAGTCACAGATACGCAGTATTTT.

This clone was recorded a few times. V gene TRBV10-3 combines with J gene TRBJ1-1; possibly TRBD1 for D (6 bases). Trimming pared 7 bases from V and 4 bases from J, leaving 16 bases between. The CDR3 length is 14 residues. Germline V gene sequence: CDR1 ENHRY, CDR2 SYGVKD. As DNA, the CDR3 is TGTGCCATCAATTTACAGGGTCTAACCACTGAAGCTTTCTTT. It translates to CAINLQGLTTEAFF.

The V call is TRBV30, the J call TRBJ2-1, with D perhaps matching TRBD1 or TRBD2 (6 bases each). CDR3 length: 15 amino acids. V was clipped by 0 bases and J by 2 bases, with 11 bases between them. From germline, CDR1 is GTSNPN and CDR2 SVGIG (reference sequence). CDR3: CAWSVGGRTYNEQFF. DNA of the CDR3: TGTGCCTGGAGTGTGGGGGGCCGAACCTACAATGAGCAGTTCTTC.

This chain joins TRBV7-9 and TRBJ2-3, with TRBD2 matching 7 bases. Germline CDR1 reads SEHNR; CDR2 reads FQNEAQ (reference sequence). Trimming removed 5 bases from V and 2 bases from J; junction bases left unmatched: 4. The CDR3 has 14 residues. The CDR3 region has the DNA TGTGCCAGCAGCCCGACTAGCCCCACAGATACGCAGTATTTT. It yields the protein CASSPTSPTDTQYF. The variable domain in full, with the rest retrieved from reference TRBV7-9 and TRBJ2-3, is DTGVSQNPRHKITKRGQNVTFRCDPISEHNRLYWYRQTLGQGPEFLTYFQNEAQLEKSRLLSDRFSAERPKGSFSTLEIQRTEQGDSAMYLCASSPTSPTDTQYFGPGTRLTVL.

This clone was seen a few times. The chain links TRBV5-1 to TRBJ2-7; D call uncertain. CDR3 size: 14 residues. With 2 bases removed from V and 2 bases from J, the gap between germline ends came to 11 bases. Germline values: CDR1 SGHRS, CDR2 YFSETQ. The CDR3 sequence: CASSLLTPPYEQYF. As DNA, the CDR3 is TGCGCCAGCAGCTTATTAACTCCTCCCTACGAGCAGTACTTC.

The chain employs TRBV29-1 and TRBJ2-2; D might be TRBD2 (5 bases). This CDR3 region has 15 residues. From germline, CDR1 is SQVTM and CDR2 ANQGSEA. The CDR3 region has the DNA TGCGGCGCGGAACGGGGTCTTCCGAACACCGGGGAGCTGTTTTTT. As protein: CGAERGLPNTGELFF.

This clone was observed a few times. This chain connects TRBV2 to TRBJ2-5; D is uncertain. Trimming took 5 bases from V and 6 from J, leaving 16 bases between them. The CDR3 contains 14 residues. Germline lookup yields CDR1 SNHLY and CDR2 FYNNEI. CDR3 residues: CASSRTDHQKTQYF. Here the CDR3 DNA reads TGTGCCAGCAGTAGGACGGATCATCAAAAGACCCAGTACTTC.

The V gene is TRBV10-3, the J gene TRBJ1-1; D is undetermined. Between the trimmed V and J ends, which lost 2 bases and 0 bases, there was a span of 10 bases. CDR3 length equals 15 residues. CDR1 ENHRY and CDR2 SYGVKD come from the germline V gene. The CDR3 DNA is TGTGCCATCAGTGAGGCCCGTTTCATGAACACTGAAGCTTTCTTT. Translating it yields CAISEARFMNTEAFF.

This chain links TRBV6-6 with TRBJ1-2; D unclear. V lost 7 bases and J lost 4, with 16 bases in between. Germline CDR1 and CDR2: MNHNY and SVGAGI (reference sequence). The CDR3 loop spans 14 amino acids. DNA of the CDR3: TGTGCCAGCACAGAACATGAGCTAATCTATGGCTACACCTTC. Translating it yields CASTEHELIYGYTF.

In this sample, this clone turned up a few times. The CDR3 sequence is CASRVGPSSTDTQYF. In DNA, the CDR3 is TGTGCCAGCCGGGTGGGTCCCTCTAGCACAGATACGCAGTATTTT. V is TRBV7-2 and J is TRBJ2-3; the D is unclear. The germline V gene encodes CDR1 SGHTA and CDR2 FQGNSA. The ends were cut back, 8 bases at V and 0 bases at J, with 15 bases in the middle. The CDR3 extends over 15 amino acids.

J is TRBJ2-5 and V is TRBV7-9, with 11 bases lining up with TRBD2. Germline CDR1 is SEHNR and CDR2 is FQNEAQ (reference sequence). V lost 7 bases to trimming and J lost 5 bases; unmatched junction nucleotides: 9. The CDR3 has 15 amino acids. CDR3 sequence (DNA): TGTGCCAGCACCTCGACTAGCGGGACGGGGGAGACCCAGTACTTC. Translation: CASTSTSGTGETQYF. Full variable domain (remainder filled in from reference TRBV7-9 and TRBJ2-5): DTGVSQNPRHKITKRGQNVTFRCDPISEHNRLYWYRQTLGQGPEFLTYFQNEAQLEKSRLLSDRFSAERPKGSFSTLEIQRTEQGDSAMYLCASTSTSGTGETQYFGPGTRLLVL.

This clone has a handful of counts. The rearrangement links TRBV2 to TRBJ2-7, with 8 bases fitting TRBD1. The germline CDR1 and CDR2 sequences are SNHLY and FYNNEI. CDR3 length: 13 residues. Unmatched junction bases numbered 6, after V lost 6 bases and J lost 5 bases. The CDR3 DNA is TGTGCCAGCAGGGGGACAGGAGTCAACGAGCAGTACTTC. It encodes CASRGTGVNEQYF.

The V call is TRBV19, the J call TRBJ1-5; 10 nucleotides line up with TRBD1. Germline V gene lookup returns CDR1 LNHDA and CDR2 SQIVND (reference sequence). V lost 7 bases and J lost 6; bases outside the gene matches: 6. The CDR3 is made up of 14 amino acids. CDR3 nucleotides: TGTGCCAGTAACCTGGACAGGGGGGGTCAGCCCCAGCATTTT. It yields the protein CASNLDRGGQPQHF. The whole variable domain, filled in from reference TRBV19 and TRBJ1-5, reads DGGITQSPKYLFRKEGQNVTLSCEQNLNHDAMYWYRQDPGQGLRLIYYSQIVNDFQKGDIAEGYSVSREKKESFPLTVTSAQKNPTAFYLCASNLDRGGQPQHFGDGTRLSIL.

The V and J genes are TRBV5-1 and TRBJ2-5, with TRBD1 matching 11 bases. The CDR3 extends over 14 amino acids. Germline assignment: CDR1 SGHRS and CDR2 YFSETQ. Trimming removed 4 bases from V and 5 bases from J; junction bases left unmatched: 4. The CDR3, as DNA: TGCGCCAGCAGCCCGGGGGACAGGGGGGAGACCCAGTACTTC. It translates to CASSPGDRGETQYF.

V usage is TRBV29-1 and J usage is TRBJ2-5; the D gene is possibly TRBD1 (6 bases). The CDR3 spans 12 residues. From germline, CDR1 is SQVTM and CDR2 ANQGSEA. The germline V and J ends were trimmed by 7 bases and 5 bases, with 14 bases remaining between them. CDR3 residues: CSARTAGETQYF. The CDR3 DNA reads TGCAGCGCTAGGACAGCTGGGGAGACCCAGTACTTC.

The CDR3 protein is CAWSQSREAIAKNIQYF. The CDR3 region has the DNA TGTGCCTGGAGTCAATCCCGGGAGGCCATAGCCAAAAACATTCAGTACTTC. The chain employs TRBV30 and TRBJ2-4, with 7 positions matching TRBD2. The J segment lost 0 bases and the V segment lost 2 bases, leaving 10 bases of the junction unmatched. Per germline, CDR1 GTSNPN and CDR2 SVGIG (reference sequence). The CDR3 runs 17 residues.